This T cell receptor (beta chain) was captured in a study of beta chain features in type 1 diabetes. Study-wide context: Healthy donors resembled patients in age, gender and cell yields. Study outcomes and limitations: Although PCR might favor shorter templates, it would do so equally in patients and controls.

The CDR3 has 14 amino acids. Germline CDR1 MGHDK, CDR2 SYGVNS. Between the trimmed V and J ends, which lost 2 bases and 5 bases, there was a span of 12 bases. The isolated RNA, all of it, was reverse transcribed, so expressed TCRB transcripts were what got sequenced. Naive, central memory and regulatory T cell samples averaged around 3.8 million reads. Some clones are missing from TCRdb's copy, which holds only in-frame ones; the method was immunoSEQ multiplex PCR. Here the sample spans 250,000 to 300,000 clones, 7% to 9% being singletons. Concerning this clone itself: Its antigen is undetermined.

This chain connects TRBV25-1 to TRBJ2-5; perhaps TRBD1 as D (6 bases). Sequenced material: central memory CD4+ T cells from blood. The sequence was obtained from a woman under 30 in good health. In DNA form, the CDR3 reads TGTGCCAGCAGTGAACAGGGGAGAAGGGAGACCCAGTACTTC. This codes for CASSEQGRRETQYF.